This record concerns one T cell receptor (beta chain) sequence. The CDR3 is 13 residues long. CDR1 is MDHEN, CDR2 SYDVKM, per germline. The ends lost 6 bases at V and 7 bases at J; junction bases unmatched: 5. This record belongs to a study of blood T cell repertoires in COVID-19. The overall study: The United States, Italy and Spain supplied acute and convalescent COVID-19 samples.

The protocol was immunoSEQ multiplex PCR, while the TCRdb copy is restricted to in-frame clones and leaves out a portion. The profile shows fewer than 70,000 clones, over 75% of them singletons. Sequencing used peripheral blood. The chain joins TRBV28 to TRBJ1-4, with 7 bases fitting TRBD1. The sequence was obtained from a man aged 50-60 years with acute or convalescent COVID-19. The CDR3 here is CASRSTGSEKLFF. Here the CDR3 DNA reads TGTGCCAGCAGATCGACAGGGTCTGAAAAACTGTTTTTT. The whole variable domain, filled in from reference TRBV28 and TRBJ1-4, reads DVKVTQSSRYLVKRTGEKVFLECVQDMDHENMFWYRQDPGLGLRLIYFSYDVKMKEKGDIPEGYSVSREKKERFSLILESASTNQTSMYLCASRSTGSEKLFFGSGTQLSVL.